The 17 T cell receptor beta chains presented below share a single source sample, sequenced in a study of T cell responses to AZD1222 COVID-19 vaccine. Using immunoSEQ multiplex PCR, the repertoire was profiled, and TCRdb retains in-frame clones only, with some absent. The data contain fewer than 150,000 clones, roughly 90% of them seen just once; the ten biggest clones take up roughly 4.5%. The material was peripheral blood, obtained on day 0 of AZD1222 vaccination. The receptors stem from an adult in good health.

This chain joins TRBV18 and TRBJ2-7; unclear D gene. The CDR3 totals 18 residues. V gave up 4 bases and J gave up 5 bases, with 27 bases separating them. Germline CDR1 and CDR2: KGHSH and LQKENI. The DNA of the CDR3 is TGTGCCAGCTCACTTGAATCCCCCGGACCGGCAAGCAAGGACGAGCAGTACTTC. It encodes CASSLESPGPASKDEQYF. Full variable domain (remainder filled in from reference TRBV18 and TRBJ2-7): NAGVMQNPRHLVRRRGQEARLRCSPMKGHSHVYWYRQLPEEGLKFMVYLQKENIIDESGMPKERFSAEFPKEGPSILRIQQVVRGDSAAYFCASSLESPGPASKDEQYFGPGTRLTVT.

Concerning this clone: Other DNA sequences in the sample encode the same CDR3. The chain couples TRBV2 to TRBJ1-5; the match to TRBD1 covers 7 bases. The CDR3 extends over 14 amino acids. Germline values: CDR1 SNHLY, CDR2 FYNNEI. Trimming took 4 bases from V and 2 from J; bases not matched to a gene: 2. As DNA, the CDR3 is TGTGCCAGCAGTGGACAGGGAGGCAATCAGCCCCAGCATTTT. This encodes CASSGQGGNQPQHF.

The chain couples TRBV19 to TRBJ1-4; 8 bases fit TRBD1. The CDR3 length is 16 residues. The germline gives CDR1 LNHDA, CDR2 SQIVND (reference sequence). Germline trimming cut 3 bases from V and 5 bases from J; bases unmatched to any gene: 8. CDR3 residues: CASSMGTGAHNEKLFF. CDR3 in DNA: TGTGCCAGTAGTATGGGGACAGGTGCGCACAATGAAAAACTGTTTTTT.

This chain connects TRBV15 to TRBJ1-2; D not resolved. Germline lookup yields CDR1 LNHNV and CDR2 YYDKDF (reference sequence). The CDR3 is 13 residues long. V gave up 6 bases and J gave up 6 bases, with 14 bases separating them. CDR3 loop: CATRTRGGDGYTF. CDR3 nucleotides: TGTGCCACCAGAACCCGGGGAGGAGATGGCTACACCTTC.

This rearrangement joins TRBV13 to TRBJ2-1; 8 bases line up with TRBD2. The CDR3 covers 17 residues. The V segment lost 6 bases and the J segment 6 bases; nucleotides outside the gene matches: 16. Germline V gene data show CDR1 as PRHDT and CDR2 as FYEKMQ (reference sequence). The CDR3 bases are TGTGCCAGCAGTCCCCCCGGGGCGGGGGGTCCTTCCAATGAGCAGTTCTTC. It yields the protein CASSPPGAGGPSNEQFF.

The chain couples TRBV19 to TRBJ2-1; a possible D gene is TRBD1 (6 bases). Germline V gene data show CDR1 as LNHDA and CDR2 as SQIVND (reference sequence). Trimming pared 11 bases from V and 3 bases from J, leaving 20 bases between. The CDR3 sequence is 15 residues long. The CDR3 loop is CAGLKKDSCYNEQFF. CDR3 in DNA: TGTGCCGGACTTAAGAAGGACAGTTGCTACAATGAGCAGTTCTTC.

This sequence joins TRBV7-9 and TRBJ2-3, with D maybe TRBD1 (6 bases). The germline V gene encodes CDR1 SEHNR and CDR2 FQNEAQ (reference sequence). Trimming left V 0 bases short and J 6 bases short, with 10 bases between. The CDR3 loop spans 14 amino acids. Here the CDR3 reads CASSLAKGEDTQYF. The CDR3 bases are TGTGCCAGCAGCTTAGCTAAGGGGGAGGATACGCAGTATTTT.

The rearrangement joins TRBV13 to TRBJ2-1, with unresolved D. Trimming left V 5 bases short and J 0 bases short, with 14 bases between. Germline-derived CDR1 and CDR2 are PRHDT and FYEKMQ (reference sequence). The CDR3 is 16 amino acids. CDR3 region: CASSPSAAHSYNEQFF. CDR3 bases: TGTGCCAGCAGCCCCTCCGCGGCCCACTCCTACAATGAGCAGTTCTTC.

V usage is TRBV7-9 and J usage is TRBJ2-2; 8 nucleotides line up with TRBD1. CDR3 length: 16 amino acids. CDR1 and CDR2 (germline): SEHNR, FQNEAQ (reference sequence). V was pared by 4 bases and J by 1 base, with 5 bases of the junction left unmatched. This CDR3 reads CASSSLGQVNTGELFF. CDR3 sequence (DNA): TGTGCCAGCAGCTCGCTGGGACAGGTGAACACCGGGGAGCTGTTTTTT.

In this sample, this clone turned up once. The chain couples TRBV6-6 to TRBJ2-3, with 7 bases matching TRBD1. Germline lookup yields CDR1 MNHNY and CDR2 SVGAGI (reference sequence). J gave up 0 bases and V 0 bases, and 0 bases lay outside the gene matches. The CDR3 consists of 15 residues. In DNA, the CDR3 is TGTGCCAGCAGTTACTCGGGACAGAGCACAGATACGCAGTATTTT. Translation gives CASSYSGQSTDTQYF.

This clone is labeled as large. V usage is TRBV19 and J usage is TRBJ2-7; 8 nucleotides align to TRBD2. This CDR3 spans 15 amino acids. Germline values: CDR1 LNHDA, CDR2 SQIVND (reference sequence). The V gene end was trimmed by 1 base and the J gene end by 4 bases; junction bases not matched to a gene: 6. This CDR3 is CASSIAYERGYEQYF. The CDR3 DNA follows: TGTGCCAGTAGTATAGCTTACGAGCGGGGGTACGAGCAGTACTTC.

V gene TRBV29-1 combines with J gene TRBJ2-5; maybe TRBD1 (5 bases). The germline gives CDR1 SQVTM, CDR2 ANQGSEA. This CDR3 has 15 residues. V lost 3 bases, J lost 0 bases, and 14 bases lay in between. The CDR3 DNA reads TGCAGCGTTGAGGGCAGGGCCCTTTACCAAGAGACCCAGTACTTC. Its translation is CSVEGRALYQETQYF.

CDR3: CASSLGPGPTSDTQYF. CDR3 nucleotides: TGCGCCAGCAGCTTGGGCCCCGGCCCCACCTCAGATACGCAGTATTTT. The chain links TRBV5-1 to TRBJ2-3; no reliable D call. CDR1 SGHRS and CDR2 YFSETQ come from the germline V gene. The ends were cut back, 0 bases at V and 4 bases at J, with 15 bases in the middle. There are 16 residues in the CDR3.

This sequence joins TRBV5-1 and TRBJ1-1; D gene unclear. Germline lookup yields CDR1 SGHRS and CDR2 YFSETQ. The CDR3 totals 15 residues. Trimming took 0 bases from V and 0 from J, leaving 9 bases between them. CDR3 sequence: CASSLDSGMNTEAFF. For the CDR3, the DNA is TGCGCCAGCAGCTTGGATTCGGGGATGAACACTGAAGCTTTCTTT.

The CDR3 DNA sequence: TGTGCCAGCAGTGACTACAGGGGGCGTGAGCAGTTCTTC. It codes for CASSDYRGREQFF. The J gene is TRBJ2-1, the V gene TRBV2; 9 bases are shared with TRBD1. Germline-derived CDR1 and CDR2 are SNHLY and FYNNEI. The CDR3 sequence is 13 residues long. V was pared by 3 bases and J by 9 bases, with 3 bases of the junction left unmatched.

J is TRBJ1-5 and V is TRBV2; tentatively, D is TRBD1 (6 bases). Germline V lookup: CDR1 SNHLY, CDR2 FYNNEI. The CDR3 sequence is 14 residues long. V was shortened by 7 bases and J by 6 bases, with 16 bases between the two germline ends. The CDR3 DNA sequence: TGTGCCAGCAACCCTACTCCCAGGGGTCAGCCCCAGCATTTT. The encoded protein is CASNPTPRGQPQHF.

The chain joins TRBV7-2 to TRBJ2-3, with 11 positions matching TRBD1. J was trimmed by 10 bases and V by 4 bases; bases with no gene match: 4. This CDR3 comprises 13 residues. Germline values: CDR1 SGHTA, CDR2 FQGNSA. CDR3 sequence: CASSSQGQGAQYF. The CDR3 DNA sequence: TGTGCCAGCAGCTCCCAGGGACAGGGGGCGCAGTATTTT.